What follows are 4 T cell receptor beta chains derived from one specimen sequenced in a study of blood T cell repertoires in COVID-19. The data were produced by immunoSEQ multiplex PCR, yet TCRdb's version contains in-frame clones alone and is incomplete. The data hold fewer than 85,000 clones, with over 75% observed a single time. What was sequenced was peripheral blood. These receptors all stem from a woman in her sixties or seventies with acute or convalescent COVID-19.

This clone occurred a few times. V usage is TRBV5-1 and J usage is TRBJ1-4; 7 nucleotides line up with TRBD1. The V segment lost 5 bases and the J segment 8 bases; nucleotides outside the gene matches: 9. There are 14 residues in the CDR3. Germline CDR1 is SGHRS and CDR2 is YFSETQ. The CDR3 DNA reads TGCGCCAGCAGACGGACAGGTTCGGGCGAAAAACTGTTTTTT. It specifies CASRRTGSGEKLFF. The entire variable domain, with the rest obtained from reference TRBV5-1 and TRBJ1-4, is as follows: KAGVTQTPRYLIKTRGQQVTLSCSPISGHRSVSWYQQTPGQGLQFLFEYFSETQRNKGNFPGRFSGRQFSNSRSEMNVSTLELGDSALYLCASRRTGSGEKLFFGSGTQLSVL.

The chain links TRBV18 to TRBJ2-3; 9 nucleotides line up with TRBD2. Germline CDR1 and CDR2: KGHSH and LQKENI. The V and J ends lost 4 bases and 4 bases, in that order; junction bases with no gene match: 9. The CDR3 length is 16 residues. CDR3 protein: CASSLGSSGMSDTQYF. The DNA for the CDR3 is TGTGCCAGCTCACTAGGGTCTAGCGGGATGTCAGATACGCAGTATTTT.

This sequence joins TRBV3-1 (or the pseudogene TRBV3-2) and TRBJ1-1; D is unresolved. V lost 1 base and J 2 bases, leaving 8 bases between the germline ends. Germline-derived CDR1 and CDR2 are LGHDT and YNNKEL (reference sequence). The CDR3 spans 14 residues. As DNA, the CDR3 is TGTGCCAGCAGCCAAGCCGGGTTTAACACTGAAGCTTTCTTT. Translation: CASSQAGFNTEAFF.

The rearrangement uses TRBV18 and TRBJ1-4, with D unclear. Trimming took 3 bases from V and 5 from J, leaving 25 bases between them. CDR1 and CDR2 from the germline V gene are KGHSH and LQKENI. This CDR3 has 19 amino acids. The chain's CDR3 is CASSPSKAADSSQNEKLFF. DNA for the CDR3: TGTGCCAGCTCACCGAGTAAGGCCGCAGATTCCTCACAGAATGAAAAACTGTTTTTT. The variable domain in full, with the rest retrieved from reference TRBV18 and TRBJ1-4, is NAGVMQNPRHLVRRRGQEARLRCSPMKGHSHVYWYRQLPEEGLKFMVYLQKENIIDESGMPKERFSAEFPKEGPSILRIQQVVRGDSAAYFCASSPSKAADSSQNEKLFFGSGTQLSVL.